A single sample gave rise to the 25 T cell receptor beta chains below, sequenced in a study of beta chain features in type 1 diabetes. The isolated RNA, all of it, was reverse transcribed, so expressed TCRB transcripts were what got sequenced. This table comes from immunoSEQ multiplex PCR, and its TCRdb copy is limited to in-frame clones, with some not included. The sample yields approximately 300,000 clones, about 11% seen once. Sequenced input: naive CD4+ T cells from blood. The receptor source for this set is a woman aged 25 to 39 in good health.

V gene TRBV6-1 combines with J gene TRBJ2-5; 11 bases are a match to TRBD2. CDR1 is MNHNS and CDR2 is SASEGT in the germline V gene. The J segment lost 4 bases and the V segment lost 6 bases, leaving 7 bases of the junction unmatched. CDR3 length: 15 residues. The CDR3 sequence is CASRNRLAGRETQYF. CDR3 coding DNA: TGTGCCAGCAGGAATCGACTAGCGGGAAGAGAGACCCAGTACTTC.

This clone was counted only a few times. The genes are TRBV30 and TRBJ2-7; 7 positions agree with TRBD2. V was pared by 7 bases and J by 0 bases, with 6 bases of the junction left unmatched. The CDR3 is 13 amino acids. From germline, CDR1 is GTSNPN and CDR2 SVGIG (reference sequence). CDR3 in DNA: TGTGCCTCAAACAGCGGGGCCTCCTACGAGCAGTACTTC. Amino acids: CASNSGASYEQYF.

This clone was found a few times. The V and J genes are TRBV19 and TRBJ2-1; D uncertain. Germline lookup yields CDR1 LNHDA and CDR2 SQIVND (reference sequence). V was trimmed by 3 bases and J by 5 bases, leaving 11 bases between them. This CDR3 comprises 14 residues. The CDR3 here is CASSMRVIDNEQFF. The CDR3 coding sequence is TGTGCCAGTAGTATGCGTGTTATCGACAATGAGCAGTTCTTC.

This clone was seen only once. The chain joins TRBV9 to TRBJ2-1, with 9 positions matching TRBD2. After removal of 4 bases from V and 4 bases from J, the junction contained 15 bases not matched to a gene. CDR1 SGDLS and CDR2 YYNGEE come from the germline V gene. This CDR3 has 18 residues. In nucleotides, the CDR3 is TGTGCCAGCAGCTCGCGGGGGGGGACAACGGGAGGTTACAATGAGCAGTTCTTC. It encodes CASSSRGGTTGGYNEQFF.

The V call is TRBV30, the J call TRBJ1-3; 7 nucleotides line up with TRBD1. V trimming: 3 bases; J trimming: 0 bases; junction bases outside the gene matches: 8. Looked up from germline, CDR1 is GTSNPN and CDR2 is SVGIG (reference sequence). The CDR3 length is 16 residues. The CDR3: CAWRETGTASGNTIYF. The CDR3 nucleotides read TGTGCCTGGAGAGAAACCGGGACAGCCTCTGGAAACACCATATATTTT.

The chain recombines TRBV28 with TRBJ1-2, with 9 nucleotides matching TRBD1. Germline lookup yields CDR1 MDHEN and CDR2 SYDVKM. V shed 7 bases, J shed 5 bases, and the junction held 20 bases outside the gene matches. CDR3 length equals 18 residues. CDR3 sequence (DNA): TGTGCCAGCAAAATGGGGGGAGCACCGGGACAGGGCGATTATGGCTACACCTTC. Its protein product is CASKMGGAPGQGDYGYTF.

CDR3 in amino acids: CASSPGGAGLSEQFF. In DNA, the CDR3 is TGCGCCAGCAGCCCGGGGGGTGCGGGGCTGAGTGAGCAGTTCTTC. V usage is TRBV5-1 and J usage is TRBJ2-1, with 7 bases lining up with TRBD2. Trimming cost V 4 bases and J 9 bases; bases outside gene matches: 13. CDR3 length: 15 residues. Germline values: CDR1 SGHRS, CDR2 YFSETQ.

The rearrangement joins TRBV18 to TRBJ2-5, with 14 bases aligning to TRBD2. Germline CDR1 reads KGHSH; CDR2 reads LQKENI. CDR3 length equals 15 residues. V trimming: 4 bases; J trimming: 4 bases; junction bases outside the gene matches: 2. CDR3 sequence reads: CASSLGLAGGETQYF. As DNA, the CDR3 is TGTGCCAGCTCACTCGGACTAGCGGGAGGAGAGACCCAGTACTTC.

The J gene is TRBJ2-7, the V gene TRBV5-1, with D possibly TRBD2 on 6 matching bases. The CDR3 length is 15 residues. With 7 bases removed from V and 0 bases from J, the gap between germline ends came to 17 bases. Germline V CDR1 and CDR2: SGHRS, YFSETQ. CDR3 amino acids: CASSPGGLNSYEQYF. For the CDR3, the DNA is TGCGCCAGCTCGCCCGGGGGACTCAACTCCTACGAGCAGTACTTC.

There are a few counts of this clone. This chain uses TRBV15 with TRBJ2-5; TRBD2 aligns across 7 bases. Germline V lookup: CDR1 LNHNV, CDR2 YYDKDF (reference sequence). The CDR3 contains 13 residues. The V gene end was trimmed by 5 bases and the J gene end by 2 bases; junction bases not matched to a gene: 2. The CDR3 loop is CATSGGGQETQYF. The CDR3 region has the DNA TGTGCCACCAGCGGGGGGGGGCAAGAGACCCAGTACTTC.

This chain connects TRBV15 to TRBJ2-5, with 8 bases lining up with TRBD2. This CDR3 contains 16 residues. With 3 bases clipped from V and 1 base from J, the junction kept 7 bases outside the gene matches. Germline V CDR1 and CDR2: LNHNV, YYDKDF (reference sequence). CDR3: CATSRTGRGGQETQYF. CDR3 coding DNA: TGTGCCACCAGCAGGACAGGTCGGGGGGGCCAAGAGACCCAGTACTTC.

This clone has only a few counts. This chain uses TRBV7-9 with TRBJ2-3; TRBD1 matches 9 bases. The CDR3 spans 14 residues. Losses at the gene ends were 3 bases for V and 7 bases for J; bases not matched to a gene: 5. Germline CDR1 and CDR2: SEHNR and FQNEAQ (reference sequence). Here the CDR3 reads CASSFGTGHHTQYF. CDR3 nucleotide sequence: TGTGCCAGCAGCTTTGGGACAGGGCACCATACGCAGTATTTT.

The chain carries TRBV7-8 and TRBJ2-7; D gene ambiguous. CDR3 length: 13 amino acids. V lost 2 bases, J lost 4 bases, and 9 bases lay in between. Germline V gives CDR1 SGHVS, CDR2 FQNEAQ. The CDR3 DNA is TGTGCCAGCAGCTTAATAGGCGGATACGAGCAGTACTTC. Translation gives CASSLIGGYEQYF. Supplemented by reference TRBV7-8 and TRBJ2-7, the full variable domain reads GAGVSQSPRYKVAKRGQDVALRCDPISGHVSLFWYQQALGQGPEFLTYFQNEAQLDKSGLPSDRFFAERPEGSVSTLKIQRTQQEDSAVYLCASSLIGGYEQYFGPGTRLTVT.

This rearrangement joins TRBV5-1 to TRBJ2-7; D not certain. The length of the CDR3 is 15 residues. Trimming stripped 4 bases from V and 3 bases from J, with 17 bases between. Germline-derived CDR1 and CDR2 are SGHRS and YFSETQ. The CDR3, as DNA: TGCGCCAGCAGCCTTGGAGCACCCCGAGACTACGAGCAGTACTTC. The encoded protein is CASSLGAPRDYEQYF. The full variable domain, rest sourced from reference TRBV5-1 and TRBJ2-7, is KAGVTQTPRYLIKTRGQQVTLSCSPISGHRSVSWYQQTPGQGLQFLFEYFSETQRNKGNFPGRFSGRQFSNSRSEMNVSTLELGDSALYLCASSLGAPRDYEQYFGPGTRLTVT.

This clone turned up a few times. The V call is TRBV28, the J call TRBJ2-1; no definite D call. Germline CDR1 is MDHEN and CDR2 is SYDVKM. Trimming stripped 6 bases from V and 0 bases from J, with 15 bases between. The CDR3 spans 16 residues. In DNA form, the CDR3 reads TGTGCCAGCAGCCCGGCTTTGCGGAGCTCCTACAATGAGCAGTTCTTC. It specifies CASSPALRSSYNEQFF.

The chain employs TRBV11-2 and TRBJ2-3, with TRBD2 matching over 9 bases. The V and J ends lost 1 base and 3 bases, in that order; junction bases with no gene match: 5. The CDR3 runs 16 residues. CDR1 is SGHAT, CDR2 FQNNGV, per germline. This chain's CDR3 is CASSLVAGGQTDTQYF. The DNA for the CDR3 is TGTGCCAGCAGCTTAGTGGCGGGAGGGCAGACAGATACGCAGTATTTT.

This clone was observed a few times. V and J are TRBV4-3 and TRBJ1-2; a weak D match, TRBD1 (5 bases). The germline CDR1 and CDR2 sequences are LGHNA and YSLEER. This CDR3 spans 13 amino acids. The germline V and J ends were trimmed by 1 base and 7 bases, with 10 bases remaining between them. The CDR3 DNA follows: TGCGCCAGCAGCCAAGCAGGGTGGGGTGGCTACACCTTC. As protein: CASSQAGWGGYTF.

This clone has a handful of counts. The chain combines TRBV15 with TRBJ2-1; tentative D call: TRBD2 (6 bases). Trimming shortened V by 0 bases and J by 8 bases, and 11 bases separated the two germline ends. Germline V CDR1 and CDR2: LNHNV, YYDKDF (reference sequence). The CDR3 totals 14 residues. The CDR3 nucleotides read TGTGCCACCAGCAGAGATCTAGGCGGGGATGAGCAGTTCTTC. Its protein product is CATSRDLGGDEQFF.

J is TRBJ2-3 and V is TRBV2, with a possible D match to TRBD1 (6 bases). Per germline, CDR1 SNHLY and CDR2 FYNNEI. Trimming took 7 bases from V and 2 from J, leaving 10 bases between them. The CDR3 contains 13 residues. The CDR3 coding sequence is TGTGCCAGCACCAAGGGGGTCACAGATACGCAGTATTTT. Its translation: CASTKGVTDTQYF. The variable domain in full, completed from reference TRBV2 and TRBJ2-3, reads EPEVTQTPSHQVTQMGQEVILRCVPISNHLYFYWYRQILGQKVEFLVSFYNNEISEKSEIFDDQFSVERPDGSNFTLKIRSTKLEDSAMYFCASTKGVTDTQYFGPGTRLTVL.

The chain is built from TRBV9 and TRBJ2-1; 7 bases agree with TRBD2. Germline V gives CDR1 SGDLS, CDR2 YYNGEE. The CDR3 has 15 amino acids. The V and J ends lost 0 bases and 9 bases, in that order; junction bases with no gene match: 9. CDR3 DNA sequence: TGTGCCAGCAGCGTAGTAGGTCGGCGGGAGTCTGAGCAGTTCTTC. Its protein is CASSVVGRRESEQFF.

The chain joins TRBV18 to TRBJ2-4, with 8 positions matching TRBD2. Per germline, CDR1 KGHSH and CDR2 LQKENI. The CDR3 is 16 amino acids. V dropped 1 base and J dropped 2; count of bases not matched to a gene: 4. CDR3 sequence (DNA): TGTGCCAGCTCACCACTAGCGGGAAATTCCAAAAACATTCAGTACTTC. Translation gives CASSPLAGNSKNIQYF.

This chain links TRBV2 with TRBJ2-7; weak D call: TRBD1 (6 bases). Germline V gene data show CDR1 as SNHLY and CDR2 as FYNNEI. The V gene lost 8 bases and the J gene lost 0 bases, with 14 bases spanning the gap. The CDR3 covers 14 residues. CDR3 region: CASVRQAGSYEQYF. The CDR3 DNA reads TGTGCCAGCGTACGACAGGCGGGCTCCTACGAGCAGTACTTC.

The chain has TRBV6-4 and TRBJ2-1; 10 bases align to TRBD2. CDR1 MRHNA and CDR2 SNTAGT come from the germline V gene. The junction had 9 bases not matched to a gene; V was cut back by 0 bases and J by 4 bases. This CDR3 comprises 18 residues. The CDR3 is CASSDSRISGRAYNEQFF. The CDR3, as DNA: TGTGCCAGCAGTGACTCCCGAATCAGCGGGAGGGCTTACAATGAGCAGTTCTTC.

CDR3: CASRSRRSGTDTQYF. The CDR3 DNA sequence: TGTGCCAGCAGGAGTAGAAGATCCGGTACAGATACGCAGTATTTT. V gene TRBV6-1 combines with J gene TRBJ2-3, with D unresolved. Trimming stripped 6 bases from V and 3 bases from J, with 16 bases between. The CDR3 has 15 residues. The germline V gene has CDR1 MNHNS and CDR2 SASEGT.

In its sample, this clone was seen a few times. The J gene is TRBJ1-1, the V gene TRBV30; 9 positions match TRBD1. The J segment lost 8 bases and the V segment lost 5 bases, leaving 3 bases of the junction unmatched. Per the germline V gene, CDR1 is GTSNPN and CDR2 is SVGIG (reference sequence). CDR3 length: 11 amino acids. The CDR3 reads CAWSGQGEAFF. Here the CDR3 DNA reads TGTGCCTGGTCTGGACAGGGGGAAGCTTTCTTT.